The TCR beta chain described here comes from a study of identical twins. Overall study results and limits: Sharing of beta out-of-frame sequences by twins showed a weaker excess. Insertions were reduced in abundant cord blood beta clonotypes but not in memory repertoires.

Template switching (which added a universal primer site) was used, and cDNA carried unique molecular identifiers. TCRdb reprocessed the 5' RACE reads via MiXCR and lists one record per CDR3 protein. The sample has 500,000 to 550,000 distinct CDR3 sequences, 20% to 25% seen once. Germline-derived CDR1 and CDR2 are MNHNS and SASEGT. The length of the CDR3 is 13 residues. V was trimmed by 6 bases and J by 2 bases, leaving 9 bases between them. This clonotype showed up just a few times. Its antigen is not identified. This sample also belongs to another study, concerning T cells expressing NK-cell markers. That work contributes: These clonotypes additionally ranked first within the CD3+CD56-NKG2C+ fraction of a few donors.

Sequenced input: CD4+ T cells sorted from blood. The V and J genes are TRBV6-1 and TRBJ2-3; D not resolved. This sequence was found in a young woman in good health. This CDR3 reads CASRRAHTDTQYF. CDR3 nucleotides: TGTGCCAGCAGACGGGCCCACACAGATACGCAGTATTTT.